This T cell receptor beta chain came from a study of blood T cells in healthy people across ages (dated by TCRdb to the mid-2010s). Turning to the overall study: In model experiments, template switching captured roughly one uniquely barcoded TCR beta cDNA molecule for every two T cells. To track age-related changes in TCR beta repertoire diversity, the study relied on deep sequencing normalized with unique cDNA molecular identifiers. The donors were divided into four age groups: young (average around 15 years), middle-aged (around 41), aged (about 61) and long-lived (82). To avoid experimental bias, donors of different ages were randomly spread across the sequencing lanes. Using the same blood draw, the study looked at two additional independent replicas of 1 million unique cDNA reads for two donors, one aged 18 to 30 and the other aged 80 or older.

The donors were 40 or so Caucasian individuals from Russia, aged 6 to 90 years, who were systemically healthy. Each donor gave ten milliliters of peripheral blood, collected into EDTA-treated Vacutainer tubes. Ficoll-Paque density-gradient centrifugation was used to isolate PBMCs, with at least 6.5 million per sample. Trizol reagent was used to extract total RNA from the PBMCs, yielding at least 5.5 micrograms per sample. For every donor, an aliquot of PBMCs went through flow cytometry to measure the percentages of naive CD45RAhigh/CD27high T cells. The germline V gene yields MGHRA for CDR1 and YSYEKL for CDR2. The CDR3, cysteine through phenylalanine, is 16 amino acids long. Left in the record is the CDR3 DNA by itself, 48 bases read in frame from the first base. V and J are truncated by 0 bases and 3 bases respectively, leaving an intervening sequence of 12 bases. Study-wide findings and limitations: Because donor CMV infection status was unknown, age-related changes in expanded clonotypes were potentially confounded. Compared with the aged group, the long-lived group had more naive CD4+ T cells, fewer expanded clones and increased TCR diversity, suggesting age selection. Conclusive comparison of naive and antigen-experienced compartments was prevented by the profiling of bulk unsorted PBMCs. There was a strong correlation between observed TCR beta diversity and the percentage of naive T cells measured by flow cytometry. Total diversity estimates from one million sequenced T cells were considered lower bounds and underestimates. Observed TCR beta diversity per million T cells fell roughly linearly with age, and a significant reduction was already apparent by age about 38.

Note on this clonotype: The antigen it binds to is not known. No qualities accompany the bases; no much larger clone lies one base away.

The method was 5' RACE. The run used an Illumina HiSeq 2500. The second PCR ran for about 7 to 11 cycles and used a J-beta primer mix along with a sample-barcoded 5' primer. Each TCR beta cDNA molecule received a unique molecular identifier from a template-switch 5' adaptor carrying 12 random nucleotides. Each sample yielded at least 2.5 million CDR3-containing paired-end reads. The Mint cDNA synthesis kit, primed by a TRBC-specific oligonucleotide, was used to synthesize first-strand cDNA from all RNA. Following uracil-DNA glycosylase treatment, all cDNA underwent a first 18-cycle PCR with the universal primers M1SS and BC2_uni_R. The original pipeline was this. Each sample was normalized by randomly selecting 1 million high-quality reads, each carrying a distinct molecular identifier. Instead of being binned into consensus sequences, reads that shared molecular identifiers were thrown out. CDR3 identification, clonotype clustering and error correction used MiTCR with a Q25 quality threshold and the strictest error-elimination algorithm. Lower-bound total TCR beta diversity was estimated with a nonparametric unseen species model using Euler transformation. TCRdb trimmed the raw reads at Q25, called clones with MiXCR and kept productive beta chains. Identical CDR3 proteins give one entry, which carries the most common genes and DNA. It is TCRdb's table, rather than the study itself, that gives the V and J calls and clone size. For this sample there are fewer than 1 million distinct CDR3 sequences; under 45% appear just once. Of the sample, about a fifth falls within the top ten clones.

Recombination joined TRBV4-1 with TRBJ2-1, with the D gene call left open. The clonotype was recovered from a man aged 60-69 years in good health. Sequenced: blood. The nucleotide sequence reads TGCGCCAGCAGCCAAGATAGGGCAGGCGGCTACAATGAGCAGTTCTTC. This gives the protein CASSQDRAGGYNEQFF.